This T cell receptor beta chain was captured by sequencing in a study of neurological immune-mediated disorders (dated by TCRdb to the late 2010s). Background for the entire study: Among the approximately 34 multiple sclerosis patients, relapsing-remitting MS accounted for about 31 and secondary progressive MS accounted for 3. Peripheral blood TCR-beta repertoires from HTLV-I-associated myelopathy (HAM/TSP) patients, multiple sclerosis patients and healthy controls were compared by UMI-based sequencing. The roughly 100 TCR-beta libraries covered PBMC samples along with longitudinal samples, technical triplicates, and paired sorted CD4+ and CD8+ T-cell subsets. The cohort was made up of 65 to 75 subjects, consisting of roughly 14 HAM/TSP patients, 34 multiple sclerosis patients and about 20 healthy controls. Broader findings and caveats from the paper: Phylogenetic analysis grouped repertoires from 18 of 34 MS patients into a cluster of related CDR3 sequences, suggesting a possible repertoire-level signature. The MS cluster showed no association with clinical or MRI features, and the authors stated that larger cohorts are needed. Expanded clones from different subjects shared no identical CDR3 amino acid sequences, which suggests that TCR-beta repertoires were private in all groups. TCR clonal expansion was highest in HAM/TSP patients and lowest in MS patients, with MS patients falling below even healthy controls.

The sample holds many counts of this clonotype. What antigen it recognizes has not been identified. No quality values exist for individual bases; no much larger clone is one base distant. Unsorted PBMC libraries were generated from 2 million PBMCs stored in RNAlater at -80 °C until RNA extraction. The multiple sclerosis patients were enrolled in a US clinical protocol that evaluated disease progression with magnetic resonance imaging. Peripheral blood underwent Ficoll-Hypaque density gradient centrifugation to isolate PBMCs, which were then cryopreserved in liquid nitrogen. cDNA was synthesized by template-switch 5'RACE using a primer carrying a 10-nucleotide random unique molecular identifier by which each TCR transcript was tagged. Each sequencing run produced over 190 million TCR-beta sequences covering 15-18 subjects. The RNeasy kit was used to extract total RNA. The KAPA Real-time Library Amplification kit was used to amplify TCR-beta VDJ regions with primers for the TCR constant region and the 5'RACE anchor. Sample indexes and Illumina adaptors were added in a first PCR, and a second PCR then increased library yield. The roughly 650 bp TCR product was size-selected on a 2% E-gel SizeSelection system after Ampure bead purification. Before pooling, library quality was assessed on a Bioanalyzer, concentration was determined with Qubit, and library quantification was performed with the Kapa Library Quantification kit. An Illumina HiSeq 2500 was used to sequence the libraries paired-end at 2 x 150 bp. To increase sequence diversity, about 25-31% phiX was spiked into each library pool. For the original study's pipeline: The UMI-based MiGEC pipeline processed quality-filtered reads and removed over 80% of raw TCR sequences during error correction. IMGT germline references were used for alignment of VDJ genes, and clonotypes were defined by a unique CDR3 amino acid sequence together with V-J genes. Clonal expansion, Shannon diversity, and CDR3 relatedness (CalcPairwiseDistances, ClusterSamples) were evaluated with VDJtools, and phylogenetic trees were built with CLCbio workbench. Clones with at least 8 unique UMIs were defined as expanded, with this threshold being based on coefficient-of-variation modelling across technical triplicates. In-frame beta chains were kept once TCRdb had trimmed the public reads at Q25 with fastp and called clones with MiXCR. All rows with the same CDR3 protein become a single entry with the most common DNA and genes. TCRdb assigned the V and J calls; the authors' analysis was not used. Across this sample there are 45,000 to 55,000 distinct CDR3 sequences, with 3% to 3.5% seen only once. Together, the top ten hold 5.5% to 6% of the sample.

The clonotype comes from a man aged 40-55 years with multiple sclerosis. The sequenced sample consisted of PBMCs.

The CDR3 reads CASSLEVWGHPLSYEQYF. The bases are TGTGCCAGCAGCTTGGAGGTGTGGGGCCACCCTCTTTCCTACGAGCAGTACTTC. The sequence links TRBV5-5 to TRBJ2-7; a weak D assignment points to TRBD1 (5 bases agree). The germline V gene (reference sequence) gives CDR1 as SGHKS and CDR2 as YYEKEE. V drops 0 bases and J drops 1 base, leaving 20 bases in between. The CDR3 goes from the cysteine to the phenylalanine over 18 residues. The read is trimmed to its CDR3 DNA, 54 bases read in frame from base 1.